Listed below are T cell receptor beta chains from one sample, sequenced in a study of blood T cells in healthy people across ages. Each CDR3 protein is one row after TCRdb ran MiXCR on the 5' RACE reads. The repertoire has under 2,000,000 distinct CDR3 sequences, roughly 50% of them found once; the top ten carry approximately 2.1%. The sample taken for sequencing was blood. These receptors were collected from a woman in her thirties or forties in good health. Both conserved end residues are part of each CDR3. Fields, in order: CDR3 protein, CDR3 DNA, D gene, clone size, J gene, V gene. D genes are given only for firm matches. Expanded clones are given a class, and other clones once, few, many or no size at all.

CASSPRTFQETQYF	TGTGCCAGCAGCCCGCGGACTTTCCAAGAGACCCAGTACTTC	-	few	TRBJ2-5	TRBV3-1
CSARKRREVNYEQYF	TGCAGTGCTAGGAAGCGGCGGGAAGTGAACTACGAGCAGTACTTC	-	-	TRBJ2-7	TRBV20-1
CASSQQRGGSNEQFF	TGCGCCAGCAGCCAACAGCGGGGGGGCTCCAATGAGCAGTTCTTC	TRBD2	-	TRBJ2-1	TRBV4-3
CASSLISGGARKETQYF	TGTGCCAGCAGTTTGATTAGCGGGGGGGCCAGGAAAGAGACCCAGTACTTC	TRBD2	few	TRBJ2-5	TRBV27
CASSQELAGGHQETQYF	TGTGCCAGCAGCCAGGAGCTAGCGGGGGGACACCAAGAGACCCAGTACTTC	TRBD2	-	TRBJ2-5	TRBV9
CASHPFGQSTDTQYF	TGTGCCAGCCACCCTTTCGGGCAGTCCACAGATACGCAGTATTTT	-	-	TRBJ2-3	TRBV28
CASSSFSGGPYNEQFF	TGTGCCAGCAGCTCATTCAGCGGGGGACCCTACAATGAGCAGTTCTTC	TRBD2	-	TRBJ2-1	TRBV7-9
CASSWGVSDEQFF	TGCGCCAGCAGCTGGGGGGTTTCCGATGAGCAGTTCTTC	-	-	TRBJ2-1	TRBV5-1
CSATFSGQSRVLHF	TGCAGTGCTACCTTCTCGGGACAGTCGAGAGTCCTCCACTTT	TRBD1	-	TRBJ1-6	TRBV20-1
CASSPPTTDEQYF	TGTGCCAGCTCACCACCGACGACAGACGAGCAGTACTTC	-	-	TRBJ2-7	TRBV18
CASSFPLGAGGPSSYNEQYF	TGTGCCAGCAGCTTTCCCCTCGGAGCGGGGGGCCCATCCTCCTACAATGAGCAGTACTTC	TRBD2	-	TRBJ2-7	TRBV2
CASTARGLGEQYF	TGTGCCAGCACCGCGAGGGGGCTAGGCGAGCAGTACTTC	TRBD1	-	TRBJ2-7	TRBV2
CASSYLGTGVFGYTF	TGTGCCAGCAGTTACTTAGGGACAGGGGTGTTTGGCTACACCTTC	TRBD1	few	TRBJ1-2	TRBV6-5
CASSHSERNYGYTF	TGCGCCAGCAGCCACTCAGAGCGCAACTATGGCTACACCTTC	-	-	TRBJ1-2	TRBV4-1
CASSYNLDRQETQYF	TGTGCCAGCAGTTACAACCTGGACAGACAAGAGACCCAGTACTTC	-	-	TRBJ2-5	TRBV6-5